This is a list of T cell receptor beta chains from one sample in a study of blood T cells in healthy people across ages. One entry per CDR3 protein, called by TCRdb with MiXCR from the 5' RACE reads. The data contain around 1,500,000 distinct CDR3 sequences, 35% to 45% of them singletons. The sequenced sample was blood. The source is a woman between 18 and 30 years old in good health. CDR3s include the opening cysteine and the closing phenylalanine or tryptophan. Each record gives: J gene, V gene, CDR3 protein.

j_call: TRBJ2-7; v_call: TRBV10-3; cdr3_aa: CAISESDRGYEQYF
j_call: TRBJ2-3; v_call: TRBV20-1; cdr3_aa: CSAKSSGSPSDTQYF
j_call: TRBJ2-7; v_call: TRBV4-1; cdr3_aa: CASSQEWGGVAEQYF
j_call: TRBJ1-5; v_call: TRBV28; cdr3_aa: CASRPQRGLGNQPQHF
j_call: TRBJ2-1; v_call: TRBV3-1; cdr3_aa: CASSQGGLGGEQFF
j_call: TRBJ1-1; v_call: TRBV6-1; cdr3_aa: CASSEAIPGTSARKGAFF
j_call: TRBJ2-3; v_call: TRBV4-1; cdr3_aa: CASSRAGADTQYF
j_call: .; v_call: TRBV27; cdr3_aa: CASSVTAGTGGYEQYF
j_call: TRBJ2-3; v_call: TRBV20-1; cdr3_aa: CSAKKLAGEGTDTQYF
j_call: TRBJ2-7; v_call: TRBV2; cdr3_aa: CATRQGSHEQYF
j_call: TRBJ2-5; v_call: TRBV3-1; cdr3_aa: CASSQGGAIIEQYF
j_call: TRBJ1-3; v_call: TRBV10-3; cdr3_aa: CAISDGPRQGHSGNTIYF
j_call: TRBJ2-7; v_call: TRBV20-1; cdr3_aa: CSARASGQDYEQYF
j_call: TRBJ2-7; v_call: TRBV4-2; cdr3_aa: CASSQEVRDVSHEQYF
j_call: TRBJ2-2; v_call: TRBV27; cdr3_aa: CASSDRPSNTGELFF
j_call: TRBJ2-3; v_call: TRBV5-1; cdr3_aa: CASSLGQPTSTDTQYF
j_call: .; v_call: TRBV18; cdr3_aa: CASSPPGQVHEQYF
j_call: TRBJ1-6; v_call: TRBV6-5; cdr3_aa: CASSYAPPGMNSPLHF
j_call: TRBJ2-5; v_call: TRBV30; cdr3_aa: CAWSMTGVETQYF
j_call: TRBJ2-1; v_call: TRBV4-2; cdr3_aa: CASSQPRGLAGDSKTGFRYNEQFF
j_call: TRBJ2-3; v_call: TRBV27; cdr3_aa: CASSFTAGVTDTQYF
j_call: TRBJ2-7; v_call: TRBV4-1; cdr3_aa: CASSQEGKTLSSYEQYF